The T cell receptor (beta chain) under discussion was sequenced for a study of T cell repertoires in cytomegalovirus infection (dated by TCRdb to about 2019). About the full investigation: Donor HLA type was relevant to the analysis, because carriage of CMV infection together with the matching HLA type was indicated by public TCR beta signatures.

Sequenced using an Illumina HiSeq 1500. In TCRdb, the public reads were trimmed at Q25 with fastp and aligned with MiXCR, with productive beta chains retained. CDR3 protein sequences are deduplicated, and each keeps its most common genes and DNA. For this sample the table gives approximately 500,000 distinct CDR3 sequences, of which over 9% were detected only once. The ten biggest clones cover roughly 10% of the sample. This clonotype was recorded many times. It has no known antigen specificity. No base-level quality is on record; no much larger clone is a single base apart. The cysteine opens and the phenylalanine closes a CDR3 of 13 amino acids. The retained sequence is limited to the CDR3, 39 bases, with the frame set at the first base. Cut back by 0 bases and 3 bases, the V and J ends lie 6 bases apart. As encoded in the germline V gene, CDR1 is MGHRA while CDR2 is YSYEKL. The paper as a whole reports these results and caveats: In both this cohort and an independent roughly 360-donor cohort, the cumulative frequency of public TCR beta family members distinguished carriers of CMV infection plus the relevant HLA type. The ex vivo response was dominated by HLA-C-restricted CMV-specific TCR beta clonotypes, which also provided the single most frequent clonotype in two of eight donors.

This TCR came from a human donor in good health (CMV status not recorded). Some clones in this sample may be carry-over from other donors' samples. The chain couples TRBV4-1 to TRBJ2-7; the D gene identity is not certain. The specimen sequenced was PBMCs. The nucleotides are TGCGCCAGCAGCCAAGATATCATCTACGAGCAGTACTTC. Its protein reads: CASSQDIIYEQYF.